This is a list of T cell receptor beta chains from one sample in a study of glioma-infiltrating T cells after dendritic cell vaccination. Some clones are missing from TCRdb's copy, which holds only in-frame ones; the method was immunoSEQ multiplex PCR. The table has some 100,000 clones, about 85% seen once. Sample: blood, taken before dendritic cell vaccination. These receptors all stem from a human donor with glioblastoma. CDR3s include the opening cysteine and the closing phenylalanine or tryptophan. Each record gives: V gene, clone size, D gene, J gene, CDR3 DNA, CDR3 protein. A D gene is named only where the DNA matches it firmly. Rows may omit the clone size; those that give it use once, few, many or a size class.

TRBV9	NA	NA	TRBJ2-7	TGTGCCAGCAGCGTAGGGCCGGGGGCCTACGAGCAGTACTTC	CASSVGPGAYEQYF
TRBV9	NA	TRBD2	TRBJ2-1	TGTGCCAGCAGCGACCCAGCGGGGCTACAGCCGTCGGCAAATGAGCAGTTCTTC	CASSDPAGLQPSANEQFF
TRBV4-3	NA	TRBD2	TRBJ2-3	TGCGCCAGCAGCCAAGCAGCGGGGGGTGGGGCAGATACGCAGTATTTT	CASSQAAGGGADTQYF
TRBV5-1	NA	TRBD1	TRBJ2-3	TGCGCCAGCAGCTGGGGAGACAGGGGCACAGATACGCAGTATTTT	CASSWGDRGTDTQYF
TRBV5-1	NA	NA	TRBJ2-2	TGCGCCAGCGAGGCAGAGAACACCGGGGAGCTGTTTTTT	CASEAENTGELFF
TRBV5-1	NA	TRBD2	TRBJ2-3	TGCGCCAGCAGCTCCTCTAGCGGGGGGGATACGCAGTATTTT	CASSSSSGGDTQYF
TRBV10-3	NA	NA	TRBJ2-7	TGTGCCATCGGACACCTCCCCTACGAGCAGTACTTC	CAIGHLPYEQYF
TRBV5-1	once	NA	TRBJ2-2	TGCGCCAGCAGCTTGGAATCGCGGGGAACCGGGGAGCTGTTTTTT	CASSLESRGTGELFF
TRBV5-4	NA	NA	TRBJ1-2	TGTGCCAGCAGCTTGGGTTCAGGGCAGCTGAACTATGGCTACACCTTC	CASSLGSGQLNYGYTF
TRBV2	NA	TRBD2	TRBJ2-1	TGTGCCAGCGATACTCGGGAGGGCCGAGACAATGAGCAGTTCTTC	CASDTREGRDNEQFF
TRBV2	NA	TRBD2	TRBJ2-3	TGTGCCAGCAGGGGTACTAGCGGGAGGAGTACAGATACGCAGTATTTT	CASRGTSGRSTDTQYF
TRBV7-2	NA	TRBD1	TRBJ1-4	TGTGCCAGCAGCCGGGGACAGGGTGAGGAAAAACTGTTTTTT	CASSRGQGEEKLFF
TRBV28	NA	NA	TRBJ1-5	TGTGCCATTCTACAGGGAATAGGCAATCAGCCCCAGCATTTT	CAILQGIGNQPQHF
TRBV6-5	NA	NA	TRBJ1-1	TGTGCCAGCAGTTACTCGACGGGGTATGATGCCACTGAAGCTTTCTTT	CASSYSTGYDATEAFF